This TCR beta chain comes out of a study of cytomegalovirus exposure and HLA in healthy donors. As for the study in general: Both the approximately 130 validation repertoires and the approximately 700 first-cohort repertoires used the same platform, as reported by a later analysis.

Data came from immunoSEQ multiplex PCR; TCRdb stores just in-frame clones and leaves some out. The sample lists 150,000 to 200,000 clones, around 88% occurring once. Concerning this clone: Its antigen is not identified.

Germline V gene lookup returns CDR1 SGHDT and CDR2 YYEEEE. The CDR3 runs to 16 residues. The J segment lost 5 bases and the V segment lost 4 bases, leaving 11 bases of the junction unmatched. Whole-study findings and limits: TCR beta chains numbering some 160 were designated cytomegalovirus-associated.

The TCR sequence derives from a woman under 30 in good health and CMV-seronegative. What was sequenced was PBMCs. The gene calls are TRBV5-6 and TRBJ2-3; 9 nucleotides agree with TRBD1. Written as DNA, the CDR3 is TGTGCCAGCAGCCTAACAGGGGGCGCATCCAGAGATACGCAGTATTTT. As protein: CASSLTGGASRDTQYF.